This T cell receptor beta chain was retrieved from a study of blood T cell repertoires in COVID-19. Study as a whole: Sample material is recorded as cDNA or gDNA derived from T cells, B-cell-depleted T cells, or PBMCs.

Germline CDR1 SGHRS, CDR2 YFSETQ. This CDR3 spans 12 amino acids. The V end was cut by 0 bases, the J end by 7 bases, with 5 bases between. Sequencing was performed with immunoSEQ multiplex PCR; in TCRdb, only in-frame clones are kept and a portion is missing. This table holds some 120,000 clones, about 89% found once. The V call is TRBV5-1, the J call TRBJ2-1; D is uncertain. The sample was peripheral blood. The TCR comes from a man in his forties or fifties with acute or convalescent COVID-19. CDR3 region: CASSLAGNEQFF. The CDR3 DNA follows: TGCGCCAGCAGCTTGGCCGGGAATGAGCAGTTCTTC.